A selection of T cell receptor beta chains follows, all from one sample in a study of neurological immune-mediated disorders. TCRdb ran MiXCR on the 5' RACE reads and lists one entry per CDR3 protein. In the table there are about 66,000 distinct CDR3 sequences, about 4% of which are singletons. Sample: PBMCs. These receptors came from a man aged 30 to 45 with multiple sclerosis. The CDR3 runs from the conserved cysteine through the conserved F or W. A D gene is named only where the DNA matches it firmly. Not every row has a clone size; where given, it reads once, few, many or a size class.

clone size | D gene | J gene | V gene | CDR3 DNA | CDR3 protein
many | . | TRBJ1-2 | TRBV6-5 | TGTGCCAGCAGTTACAAGGGGGTTGGCTACACCTTC | CASSYKGVGYTF
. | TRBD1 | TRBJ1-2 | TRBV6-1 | TGTGCCAGCAGTGAGACAGGGGACTATGGCTACACCTTC | CASSETGDYGYTF
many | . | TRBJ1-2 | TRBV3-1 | TGTGCCAGCAGCCAAGTCCAGGGCCACTATGGCTACACCTTC | CASSQVQGHYGYTF
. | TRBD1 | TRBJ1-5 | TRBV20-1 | TGCAGTGCTCTCCCAGGGACAGGCAAGAATCAGCCCCAGCATTTT | CSALPGTGKNQPQHF
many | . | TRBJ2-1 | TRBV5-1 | TGCGCCTCCAGGGAAGGCTACAATGAGCAGTTCTTC | CASREGYNEQFF
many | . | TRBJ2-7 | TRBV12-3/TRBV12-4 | TGTGCCAGCAGTCCCCGCACACCTAACGAGCAGTACTTC | CASSPRTPNEQYF
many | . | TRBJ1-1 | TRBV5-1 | TGCGCCAGCAGCTTGGGAATAGGGAACACTGAAGCTTTCTTT | CASSLGIGNTEAFF
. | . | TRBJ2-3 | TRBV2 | TGTGCCAGCAGTGAAGCGGGAGTCCTCACAGATACGCAGTATTTT | CASSEAGVLTDTQYF
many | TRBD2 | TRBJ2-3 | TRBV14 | TGTGCCAGCAGCCAAAGGGGGACTAGCGGGGGATTCGGCACAGATACGCAGTATTTT | CASSQRGTSGGFGTDTQYF
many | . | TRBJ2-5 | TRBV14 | TGTGCCAGCAGCCAAGGCCAAGAGACCCAGTACTTC | CASSQGQETQYF
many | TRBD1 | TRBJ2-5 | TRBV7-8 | TGTGCCAGCAGCACTACAGGGGCGGTCAGTGTTTATGAAGAGACCCAGTACTTC | CASSTTGAVSVYEETQYF
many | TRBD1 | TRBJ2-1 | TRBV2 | TGTGCCAGCAGCCAACGGACAGGGTTTGATAATGAGCAGTTCTTC | CASSQRTGFDNEQFF
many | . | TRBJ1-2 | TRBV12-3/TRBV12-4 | TGTGCCAGCAGGAATCAGGGAAGCTATGGCTACACCTTC | CASRNQGSYGYTF
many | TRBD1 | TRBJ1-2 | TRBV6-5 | TGTGCCAGCAGTCCCGGGACAGGGTTCAGCGGCTACACCTTC | CASSPGTGFSGYTF
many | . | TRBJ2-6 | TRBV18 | TGTGCCAGCTCACCACCAGGGGGCAACGTCCTGACTTTC | CASSPPGGNVLTF
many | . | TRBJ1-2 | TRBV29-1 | TGCAGCGTGGATAGAGGGGGCTACACCTTC | CSVDRGGYTF
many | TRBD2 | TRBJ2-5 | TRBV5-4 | TGTGCCAGCAGCTTGGCCGGGACTAGCGGGGGGAAGGAGACCCAGTACTTC | CASSLAGTSGGKETQYF
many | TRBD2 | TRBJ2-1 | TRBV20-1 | TGCAGTGCTAGAGCGTTGGTAGCGGGAGACAATGAGCAGTTCTTC | CSARALVAGDNEQFF
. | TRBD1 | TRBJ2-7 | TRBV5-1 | TGCGCCAGCAGCTTGGCCACCGGGACAGGGGCCTACGAGCAGTACTTC | CASSLATGTGAYEQYF
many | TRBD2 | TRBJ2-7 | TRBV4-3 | TGCGCCAGCAGCCAAGAACGGGCTAGCGGGGGTTACGAGCAGTACTTC | CASSQERASGGYEQYF
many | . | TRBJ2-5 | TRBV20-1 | TGCAGTGCCAGCCAAGAGACCCAGTACTTC | CSASQETQYF
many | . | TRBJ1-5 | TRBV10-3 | TGTGCCATCAGTGTGGATTATAGCAATCAGCCCCAGCATTTT | CAISVDYSNQPQHF
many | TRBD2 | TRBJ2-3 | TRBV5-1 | TGCGCCAGCAGCTTGGATTCTAGCGGGGGGGCAGATACGCAGTATTTT | CASSLDSSGGADTQYF
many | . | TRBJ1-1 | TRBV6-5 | TGTGCCAGCAGTTACCAGATCAACACTGAAGCTTTCTTT | CASSYQINTEAFF
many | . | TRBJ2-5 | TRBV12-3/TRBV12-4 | TGTGCCAGCAGCTATTTCGCGGAGACCCAGTACTTC | CASSYFAETQYF
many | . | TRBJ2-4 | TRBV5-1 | TGCGCCAGCAGCTTGGATCGGTTAGCCAAAAACATTCAGTACTTC | CASSLDRLAKNIQYF
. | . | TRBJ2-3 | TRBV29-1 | TGCAGCGTCAGTTGGGTCTCGGGGGGGACAGCAGATACGCAGTATTTT | CSVSWVSGGTADTQYF
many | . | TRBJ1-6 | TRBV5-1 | TGCGCCAGCAGCTTGGAATCGGTGCAAGCCCTCCACTTT | CASSLESVQALHF
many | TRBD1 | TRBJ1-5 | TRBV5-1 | TGCGCCAGCAGCACCGGGACAGGGGGCCAGCCCCAGCATTTT | CASSTGTGGQPQHF
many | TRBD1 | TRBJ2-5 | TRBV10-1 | TGCGCCAGCAGCAATGGACAGGGGATCGACTGGGAGACCCAGTACTTC | CASSNGQGIDWETQYF
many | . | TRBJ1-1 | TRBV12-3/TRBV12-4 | TGTGCCAGCAGTTTAATAATGAACACTGAAGCTTTCTTT | CASSLIMNTEAFF
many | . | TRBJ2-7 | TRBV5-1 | TGCGCCAGCAGCCTACTTCCGGACTCAAAAAGATACGAGCAGTACTTC | CASSLLPDSKRYEQYF
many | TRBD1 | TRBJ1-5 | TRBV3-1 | TGTGCCAGCAGCCTCAGCTGGCAGGGGGGCAATCAGCCCCAGCATTTT | CASSLSWQGGNQPQHF
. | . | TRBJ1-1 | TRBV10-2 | TGCGCCAGCCGCCGGAGGGGGAGCACTGAAGCTTTCTTT | CASRRRGSTEAFF
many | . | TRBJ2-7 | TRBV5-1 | TGCGCCAGCAGCTTACAGTCGAGCTCCTACGAGCAGTACTTC | CASSLQSSSYEQYF
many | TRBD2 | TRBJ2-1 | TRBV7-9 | TGTGCCAGCAGCTCGACTACTAGCGGGGCTTTGGATGAGCAGTTCTTC | CASSSTTSGALDEQFF
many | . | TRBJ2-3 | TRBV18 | TGTGCCAGCTCACCTAGTACCCGGTCGGATACGCAGTATTTT | CASSPSTRSDTQYF
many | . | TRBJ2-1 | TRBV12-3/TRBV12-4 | TGTGCCAGCAGCACAACCCGGAGAGGGGATGAGCAGTTCTTC | CASSTTRRGDEQFF
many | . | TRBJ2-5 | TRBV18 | TGTGCCAGCTCCTCCGGACTCAAAGAGACCCAGTACTTC | CASSSGLKETQYF
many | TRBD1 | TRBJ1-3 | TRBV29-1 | TGCAGCTCAACAGGGGACGGAAACACCATATATTTT | CSSTGDGNTIYF
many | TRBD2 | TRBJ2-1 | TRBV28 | TGTGCCAGCAGTTTATTGGCGGGGGGGCCTAATGAGCAGTTCTTC | CASSLLAGGPNEQFF
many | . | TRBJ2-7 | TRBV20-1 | TGCAGTGCTAACCGGGGGCCTTACGAGCAGTACTTC | CSANRGPYEQYF
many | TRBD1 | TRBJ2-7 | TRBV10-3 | TGTGCCATCAGTGAACCGGGACAGGGGAGCTCCTACGAGCAGTACTTC | CAISEPGQGSSYEQYF